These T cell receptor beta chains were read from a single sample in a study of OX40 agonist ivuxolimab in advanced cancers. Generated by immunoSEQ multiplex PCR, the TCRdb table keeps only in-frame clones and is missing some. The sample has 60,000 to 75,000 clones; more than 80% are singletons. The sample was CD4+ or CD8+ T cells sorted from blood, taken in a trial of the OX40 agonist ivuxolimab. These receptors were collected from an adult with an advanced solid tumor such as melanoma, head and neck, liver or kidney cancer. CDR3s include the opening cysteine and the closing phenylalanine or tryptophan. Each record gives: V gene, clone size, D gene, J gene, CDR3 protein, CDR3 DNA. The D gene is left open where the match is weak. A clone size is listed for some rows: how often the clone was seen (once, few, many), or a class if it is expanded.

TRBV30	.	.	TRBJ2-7	CAWSVLGGMGEQYF	TGTGCCTGGAGTGTTTTAGGAGGTATGGGCGAGCAGTACTTC
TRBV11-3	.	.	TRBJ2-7	CASSLRLGSHEQYF	TGTGCCAGCAGCTTACGGTTGGGTTCCCACGAGCAGTACTTC
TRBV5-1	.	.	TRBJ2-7	CASSLPRDSNYEQYF	TGCGCCAGCAGCTTGCCCCGGGACTCAAACTACGAGCAGTACTTC
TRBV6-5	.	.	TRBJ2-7	CASTKTSGGSHEQYF	TGTGCCAGCACCAAAACTTCGGGGGGCAGCCACGAGCAGTACTTC
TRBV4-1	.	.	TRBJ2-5	CASSQHQETQYF	TGCGCCAGCAGCCAACACCAAGAGACCCAGTACTTC
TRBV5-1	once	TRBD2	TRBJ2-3	CASSIAGGADTQYF	TGCGCCAGCTCCATAGCGGGAGGGGCGGATACGCAGTATTTT
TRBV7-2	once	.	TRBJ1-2	CASSFGPSVARTNYGYTF	TGTGCCAGCAGCTTTGGTCCTAGCGTGGCCCGAACTAACTATGGCTACACCTTC
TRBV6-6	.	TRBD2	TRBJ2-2	CASGTSGATGELFF	TGTGCCAGCGGGACTAGCGGAGCGACCGGGGAGCTGTTTTTT
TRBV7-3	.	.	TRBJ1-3	CASSPSTGSGNTIYF	TGTGCCAGCAGCCCCTCCACAGGCTCTGGAAACACCATATATTTT
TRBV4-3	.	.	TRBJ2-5	CASSPGAQETQYF	TGCGCCAGCAGCCCGGGAGCTCAAGAGACCCAGTACTTC
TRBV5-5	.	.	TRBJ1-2	CASSLASRNYGYTF	TGTGCCAGCAGCTTGGCCTCCAGAAACTATGGCTACACCTTC
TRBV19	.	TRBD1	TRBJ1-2	CAGDRVIDGYTF	TGTGCCGGGGACAGGGTCATAGATGGCTACACCTTC
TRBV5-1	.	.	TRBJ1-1	CASSLAASNTEAFF	TGCGCCAGCAGCTTGGCCGCCTCGAACACTGAAGCTTTCTTT
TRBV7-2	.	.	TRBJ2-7	CASSLGGAGSYEQYF	TGTGCCAGCAGCTTAGGGGGTGCGGGGTCCTACGAGCAGTACTTC
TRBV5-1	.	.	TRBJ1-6	CASSLGELYNSPLHF	TGCGCCAGCAGCTTGGGAGAACTCTATAATTCACCCCTCCACTTT
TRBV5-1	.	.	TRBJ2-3	CASSLVRLKDTQYF	TGCGCCAGCAGCTTGGTTCGCCTTAAAGATACGCAGTATTTT
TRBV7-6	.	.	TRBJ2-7	CASSKLVGSSHEQYF	TGTGCCAGCAGCAAACTAGTCGGGAGCTCTCACGAGCAGTACTTC
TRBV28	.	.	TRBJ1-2	CASSLSSSNYTF	TGTGCCAGCAGTTTAAGTTCCAGCAACTACACCTTC
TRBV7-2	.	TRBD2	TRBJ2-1	CASSYGLGAYNEQFF	TGTGCCAGCAGCTACGGACTAGGGGCCTACAATGAGCAGTTCTTC
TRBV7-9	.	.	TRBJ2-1	CASSLGHLGYNEQFF	TGTGCCAGCAGCTTGGGCCATCTGGGCTACAATGAGCAGTTCTTC
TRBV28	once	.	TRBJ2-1	CASGTTGGPYNEQFF	TGTGCCAGCGGTACAACGGGGGGCCCCTACAATGAGCAGTTCTTC
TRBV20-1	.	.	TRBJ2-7	CSATGARQYF	TGCAGTGCTACGGGGGCCAGGCAGTACTTC
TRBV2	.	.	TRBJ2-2	CASRGLLNTGELFF	TGTGCCAGCAGGGGTCTATTGAACACCGGGGAGCTGTTTTTT
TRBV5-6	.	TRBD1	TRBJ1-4	CASSLGTGREKLFF	TGTGCCAGCAGCTTAGGGACAGGGAGGGAAAAACTGTTTTTT
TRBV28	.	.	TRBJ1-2	CASLGDSSYGYTF	TGTGCCAGCCTCGGAGACAGTAGCTATGGCTACACCTTC
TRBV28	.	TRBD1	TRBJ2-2	CASSPIGRDRGLSGELFF	TGTGCCAGCAGTCCTATCGGGAGGGACAGGGGGCTTTCCGGGGAGCTGTTTTTT
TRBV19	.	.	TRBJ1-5	CASSTDSSNQPQHF	TGTGCCAGTAGTACCGACAGCAGCAATCAGCCCCAGCATTTT
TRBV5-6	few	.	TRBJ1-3	CASSFGQNTIYF	TGTGCCAGCAGCTTTGGGCAAAACACCATATATTTT
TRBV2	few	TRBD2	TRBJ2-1	CASSVSSGRLGEQFF	TGTGCCAGCAGTGTCTCTAGCGGGAGGTTGGGTGAGCAGTTCTTC
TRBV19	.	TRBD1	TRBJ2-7	CASASRDRGREQYF	TGTGCCAGTGCTTCCCGGGACAGGGGTAGAGAGCAGTACTTC
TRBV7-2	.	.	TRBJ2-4	CASSRGVDIQYF	TGTGCCAGCAGCCGCGGGGTGGACATTCAGTACTTC
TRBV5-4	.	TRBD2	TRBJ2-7	CASSPTSGKYEQYF	TGTGCCAGCAGCCCGACTAGCGGGAAATACGAGCAGTACTTC
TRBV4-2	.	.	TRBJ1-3	CASSQDRSVGNTIYF	TGTGCCAGCAGCCAAGATCGGTCGGTTGGAAACACCATATATTTT
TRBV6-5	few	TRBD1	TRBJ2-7	CASSYSDRGGYEQYF	TGTGCCAGCAGTTACTCGGACAGGGGAGGCTACGAGCAGTACTTC
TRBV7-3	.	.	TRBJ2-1	CASSLAAYNEQFF	TGTGCCAGCAGCTTAGCGGCCTACAATGAGCAGTTCTTC
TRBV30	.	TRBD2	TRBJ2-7	CAWRTSGSWEQYF	TGTGCCTGGAGGACTAGCGGGAGTTGGGAGCAGTACTTC
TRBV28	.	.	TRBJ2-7	CASSLGQRSYEQYF	TGTGCCAGCAGTTTAGGGCAGCGCTCCTACGAGCAGTACTTC
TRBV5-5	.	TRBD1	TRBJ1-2	CASSLGGGAGGYTF	TGTGCCAGCAGCTTGGGAGGGGGCGCGGGTGGCTACACCTTC
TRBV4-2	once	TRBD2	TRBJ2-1	CASSLGLAGGGNEQFF	TGTGCCAGCAGCCTCGGACTAGCGGGAGGAGGTAATGAGCAGTTCTTC
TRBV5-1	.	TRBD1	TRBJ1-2	CASSAGQSNYGYTF	TGCGCCAGCAGCGCGGGACAGTCGAACTATGGCTACACCTTC
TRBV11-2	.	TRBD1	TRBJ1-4	CASSSGTGHNEKLFF	TGTGCCAGCAGCTCCGGGACAGGGCATAATGAAAAACTGTTTTTT
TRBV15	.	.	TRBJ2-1	CATSRLTGSYNEQFF	TGTGCCACCAGCAGATTGACAGGTTCCTACAATGAGCAGTTCTTC
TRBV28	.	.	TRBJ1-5	CASSSSQINQPQHF	TGTGCCAGCAGTTCATCGCAAATCAATCAGCCCCAGCATTTT
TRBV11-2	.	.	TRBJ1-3	CASSLALTPAPSGNTIYF	TGTGCCAGCAGCTTAGCCTTAACACCGGCCCCCTCTGGAAACACCATATATTTT
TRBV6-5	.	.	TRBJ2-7	CASSKGLEQYF	TGTGCCAGCAGTAAAGGCCTCGAGCAGTACTTC
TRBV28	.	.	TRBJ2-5	CASSRGKETQYF	TGTGCCAGCAGTCGGGGGAAAGAGACCCAGTACTTC
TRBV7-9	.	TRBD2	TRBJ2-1	CASSRARASGRSSYNEQFF	TGTGCCAGCAGCCGAGCTCGGGCTAGCGGGAGGAGCTCCTACAATGAGCAGTTCTTC
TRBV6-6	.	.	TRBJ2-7	CASRRTPWGAYEQYF	TGTGCCAGCAGGAGAACCCCTTGGGGGGCCTACGAGCAGTACTTC
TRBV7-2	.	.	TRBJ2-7	CASSLLHEQYF	TGTGCCAGCAGCTTACTGCACGAGCAGTACTTC
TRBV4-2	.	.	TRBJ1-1	CASSQDGRNTEAFF	TGTGCCAGCAGCCAAGACGGCAGGAACACTGAAGCTTTCTTT
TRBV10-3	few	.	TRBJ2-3	CAISDSTDTQYF	TGTGCCATCAGTGATTCTACAGATACGCAGTATTTT
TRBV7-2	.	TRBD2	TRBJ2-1	CASSLASGRYEQFF	TGTGCCAGCAGCTTAGCTAGCGGGAGATATGAGCAGTTCTTC
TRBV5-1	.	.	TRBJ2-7	CASSLGNQGEQYF	TGCGCCAGCAGCTTGGGGAACCAGGGCGAGCAGTACTTC
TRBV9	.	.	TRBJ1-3	CASSVEGSGNTIYF	TGTGCCAGCAGCGTAGAGGGCTCTGGAAACACCATATATTTT
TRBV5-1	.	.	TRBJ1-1	CASSLDRDRFNTEAFF	TGCGCCAGCAGCTTGGACCGGGACCGGTTTAACACTGAAGCTTTCTTT